Presented here are 18 T cell receptor beta chains from one specimen sequenced in a study of blood T cells in healthy people across ages. Through a sample-barcoded 5' primer and a J-beta primer mix, a second PCR was run for roughly 6 to 11 cycles. MiXCR, run by TCRdb on the 5' RACE reads, gives a single entry per CDR3 protein. The sample holds approximately 800,000 distinct CDR3 sequences, around 25% seen once. These data were also filed under a second study, of T cells of mothers and their children.

Sequenced input: blood. These receptors were obtained from a boy under 18 in good health.

The V and J genes are TRBV9 and TRBJ1-2; TRBD1 is a possible D gene (6 bases). Germline lookup yields CDR1 SGDLS and CDR2 YYNGEE. V shed 4 bases and J shed 6 bases, with 13 bases lying between them. The CDR3 is made up of 13 amino acids. The CDR3 is CASSPWTEDGYTF. The DNA of the CDR3 is TGTGCCAGCAGCCCATGGACAGAGGATGGCTACACCTTC.

This clonotype has more than one count but fewer than ten. V gene TRBV29-1 combines with J gene TRBJ2-5, with D unclear. Germline CDR1 and CDR2: SQVTM and ANQGSEA. V dropped 3 bases and J dropped 0 bases, with 14 bases sitting between them. CDR3 length: 15 amino acids. CDR3 bases: TGCAGCGTTGATCAGAGCCCTTGGTACCAAGAGACCCAGTACTTC. Translation gives CSVDQSPWYQETQYF.

There are a few counts of this clonotype. This sequence joins TRBV14 and TRBJ2-3; no definite D call. The CDR3 covers 13 residues. Per germline, CDR1 SGHDN and CDR2 FVKESK. V lost 3 bases and J lost 1, with 5 bases in between. CDR3 in DNA: TGTGCCAGCAGCCACTATGGCACAGATACGCAGTATTTT. Translating it yields CASSHYGTDTQYF.

This clonotype was observed a few times. The chain employs TRBV20-1 and TRBJ1-2; D ambiguous. The CDR3 sequence is 16 residues long. V was trimmed by 3 bases and J by 3 bases, leaving 20 bases between them. The germline gives CDR1 DFQATT, CDR2 SNEGSKA (reference sequence). CDR3 bases: TGCAGTGCTAGGGACCTTTTGGGAGGTATCGACTATGGCTACACCTTC. This encodes CSARDLLGGIDYGYTF.

In its sample, this clonotype was seen a few times. The genes are TRBV6-5 and TRBJ2-7; D gene unclear. Germline CDR1 MNHEY, CDR2 SVGAGI. V lost 2 bases to trimming and J lost 6 bases, with 11 bases between them. The CDR3 totals 13 residues. The CDR3, as DNA: TGTGCCAGCAGTTACCTGGGGAACCCCGAGCAGTACTTC. Translation gives CASSYLGNPEQYF.

V gene TRBV7-2 combines with J gene TRBJ1-2, with D perhaps matching TRBD1 (5 bases). Per germline, CDR1 SGHTA and CDR2 FQGNSA. V lost 3 bases to trimming and J lost 7 bases, with 12 bases between them. The CDR3 extends over 13 amino acids. In DNA form, the CDR3 reads TGTGCCAGCAGCTTCGGAGGGGCTAGTGGCTACACCTTC. As protein: CASSFGGASGYTF.

The rearrangement uses TRBV10-3 and TRBJ2-3; 9 bases map to TRBD2. V trimming: 3 bases; J trimming: 2 bases; junction bases outside the gene matches: 3. The germline V gene has CDR1 ENHRY and CDR2 SYGVKD. The CDR3 contains 15 residues. CDR3 coding DNA: TGTGCCATCAGTGATAGCGGGGGATACACAGATACGCAGTATTTT. Protein sequence: CAISDSGGYTDTQYF.

The rearrangement uses TRBV11-2 and TRBJ1-3; tentatively, D is TRBD1 (5 bases). The CDR3 is 20 amino acids. Germline CDR1 SGHAT, CDR2 FQNNGV. V shed 2 bases and J shed 3 bases, with 26 bases lying between them. CDR3 nucleotides: TGTGCCAGCAGCTTATACCGTTCTGGGGCGGGGGTTATCGGTGGAAACACCATATATTTT. Translated, it gives CASSLYRSGAGVIGGNTIYF.

This clonotype was detected only a few times. The rearrangement links TRBV10-3 to TRBJ2-5, with 9 bases that match TRBD1. Germline V lookup: CDR1 ENHRY, CDR2 SYGVKD. Germline trimming cut 3 bases from V and 1 base from J; bases unmatched to any gene: 15. This CDR3 has 19 amino acids. CDR3 amino acids: CAISDPGQGNIYGQETQYF. The CDR3 DNA is TGTGCCATCAGTGATCCGGGACAGGGCAATATATATGGCCAAGAGACCCAGTACTTC.

The chain couples TRBV5-1 to TRBJ2-3; 10 bases agree with TRBD2. The V segment lost 2 bases and the J segment 6 bases; nucleotides outside the gene matches: 9. The CDR3 loop spans 16 amino acids. Germline CDR1 and CDR2: SGHRS and YFSETQ. CDR3 in amino acids: CASSFIAGGLLDTQYF. In nucleotides, the CDR3 is TGCGCCAGCAGCTTCATAGCGGGAGGACTCTTGGATACGCAGTATTTT.

In nucleotides, the CDR3 is TGTGCCTGGACCTTGACTAGCGGGGCAGAGACCCAGTACTTC. This codes for CAWTLTSGAETQYF. The V and J genes are TRBV30 and TRBJ2-5; TRBD2 matches at 11 bases. Germline V gene sequence: CDR1 GTSNPN, CDR2 SVGIG (reference sequence). The trim removed 4 bases at V and 4 bases at J, leaving 5 bases unmatched. The CDR3 covers 14 residues.

This chain joins TRBV29-1 and TRBJ1-2; D gene unclear. CDR1 is SQVTM, CDR2 ANQGSEA, per germline. Trimming removed 6 bases from V and 2 bases from J, with 7 bases in between. The CDR3 is 11 amino acids. In DNA, the CDR3 is TGCAGCGTGTCGGACAACTATGGCTACACCTTC. Amino acid sequence: CSVSDNYGYTF.

This rearrangement joins TRBV7-2 to TRBJ1-6; D is ambiguous. Germline CDR1 is SGHTA and CDR2 is FQGNSA. This CDR3 has 14 residues. With 5 bases removed from V and 7 bases from J, the gap between germline ends came to 12 bases. The CDR3 reads CASSVFRENSPLHF. The CDR3, as DNA: TGTGCCAGCAGCGTTTTCCGGGAGAATTCACCCCTCCACTTT.

The rearrangement joins TRBV11-3 to TRBJ2-5, with D possibly TRBD1 on 5 matching bases. The J call is doubtful: the DNA matches TRBJ2-7 better. CDR3 length: 12 residues. Germline CDR1 is SGHNT and CDR2 is YENEEA. The CDR3 spells CASSPRGHEQYF. The CDR3 DNA is TGTGCCAGCAGCCCTAGGGGCCACGAGCAGTACTTC.

The gene calls are TRBV20-1 and TRBJ2-3, with a weak D call TRBD2 (5 bases). Trimming left V 0 bases short and J 1 base short, with 17 bases between. The germline V gene has CDR1 DFQATT and CDR2 SNEGSKA (reference sequence). The CDR3 is made up of 17 amino acids. The CDR3 DNA follows: TGCAGTGCTAGAGATAACGGGATTGGCTTCGGCACAGATACGCAGTATTTT. This encodes CSARDNGIGFGTDTQYF.

The gene calls are TRBV7-3 and TRBJ2-5; D is possibly TRBD2 (6 bases). Trimming took off 5 bases at V and 2 bases at J, with 12 bases between the two ends. The CDR3 has 14 amino acids. Looked up from germline, CDR1 is SGHTA and CDR2 is FQGTGA. CDR3 DNA: TGTGCCAGCAGCATTGGCGGGGTTCAAGAGACCCAGTACTTC. This sequence encodes CASSIGGVQETQYF.

The rearrangement uses TRBV20-1 and TRBJ2-7, with 9 bases lining up with TRBD2. Germline loops: CDR1 DFQATT, CDR2 SNEGSKA (reference sequence). The CDR3 loop spans 15 amino acids. V lost 5 bases to trimming and J lost 3 bases; unmatched junction nucleotides: 11. In DNA form, the CDR3 reads TGCAGTGCTGGCACCGGTAGCGGGAGAAACTACGAGCAGTACTTC. It translates to CSAGTGSGRNYEQYF.

The J gene is TRBJ2-4, the V gene TRBV20-1; unclear D gene. Germline V gives CDR1 DFQATT, CDR2 SNEGSKA (reference sequence). The CDR3 totals 15 residues. The V gene lost 6 bases and the J gene lost 9 bases, with 24 bases spanning the gap. Written as DNA, the CDR3 is TGCAGTGCCCCCTCGGCGTCCGCCTCCATGAGCATTCAGTACTTC. As protein: CSAPSASASMSIQYF.